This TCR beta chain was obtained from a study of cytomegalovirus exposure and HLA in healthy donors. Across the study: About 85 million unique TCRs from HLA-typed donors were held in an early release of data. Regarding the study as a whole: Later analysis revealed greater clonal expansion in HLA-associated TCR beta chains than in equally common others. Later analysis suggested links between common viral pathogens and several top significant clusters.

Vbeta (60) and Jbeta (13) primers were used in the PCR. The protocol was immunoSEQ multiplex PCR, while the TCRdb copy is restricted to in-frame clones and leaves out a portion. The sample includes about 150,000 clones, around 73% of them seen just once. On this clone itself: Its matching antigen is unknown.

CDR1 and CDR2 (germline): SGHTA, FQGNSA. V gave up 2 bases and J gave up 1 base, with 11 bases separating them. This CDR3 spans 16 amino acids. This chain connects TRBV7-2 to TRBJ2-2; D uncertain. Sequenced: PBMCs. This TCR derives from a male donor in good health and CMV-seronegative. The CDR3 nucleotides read TGTGCCAGCAGCTTAACCTCAGCAGGGAACACCGGGGAGCTGTTTTTT. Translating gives CASSLTSAGNTGELFF.